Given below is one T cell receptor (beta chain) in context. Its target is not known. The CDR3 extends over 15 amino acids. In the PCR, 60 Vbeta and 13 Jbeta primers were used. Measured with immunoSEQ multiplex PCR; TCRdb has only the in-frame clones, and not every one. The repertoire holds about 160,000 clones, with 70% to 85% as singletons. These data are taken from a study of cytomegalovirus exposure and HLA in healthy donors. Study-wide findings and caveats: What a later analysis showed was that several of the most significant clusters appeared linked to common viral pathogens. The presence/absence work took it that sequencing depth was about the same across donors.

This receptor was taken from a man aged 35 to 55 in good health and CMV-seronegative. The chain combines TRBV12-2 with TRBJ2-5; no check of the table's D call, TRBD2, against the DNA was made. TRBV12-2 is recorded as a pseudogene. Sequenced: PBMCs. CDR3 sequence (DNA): TGTGCAAGTCGCCCTAGAGGTCGGCAGCAAGAGACCCAGTACTTC. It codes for CASRPRGRQQETQYF.